The 9 T cell receptor beta chains listed next were all sequenced from one sample in a study of control samples from healthy donors and cancer patients. Some clones are missing from TCRdb's copy, which holds only in-frame ones; the method was immunoSEQ multiplex PCR. The top ten hold over 13% of the sample, which has tens of thousands of clones, 88% seen once. Sequencing input: blood. These receptor sequences come from a woman between 70 and 85 years old in good health.

A few counts support this clone. The DNA of the CDR3 is TGTGCCAGCAGCAAAGATGAACTAGCGATTTCTAAGGCGTGGGAGACCCAGTACTTC. As protein: CASSKDELAISKAWETQYF. The gene calls are TRBV21-1 and TRBJ2-5; TRBD2, the table's D call, lacks a check against the DNA. TRBV21-1 is a known pseudogene. The CDR3 is made up of 19 amino acids.

This CDR3 reads CASSPGRSSYNEQFF. DNA of the CDR3: TGTGCCAGCAGTCCGGGGCGAAGCTCCTACAATGAGCAGTTCTTC. V gene TRBV3-1 (or the pseudogene TRBV3-2) combines with J gene TRBJ2-1, with D possibly being TRBD1 or TRBD2 (5 bases each). V lost 6 bases to trimming and J lost 0 bases, with 12 bases between them. Germline values: CDR1 LGHDT, CDR2 YNNKEL (reference sequence). The CDR3 is 15 residues long.

The chain is built from TRBV6-5 and TRBJ1-4; a possible D gene is TRBD1 (5 bases). This CDR3 is built from 12 residues. Germline V gene sequence: CDR1 MNHEY, CDR2 SVGAGI. The V gene lost 6 bases and the J gene lost 10 bases, with 12 bases spanning the gap. CDR3 loop: CASSLREGKLFF. The CDR3 coding sequence is TGTGCCAGCAGCCTCAGGGAGGGAAAACTGTTTTTT.

The rearrangement links TRBV27 to TRBJ2-7; 10 nucleotides agree with TRBD1. The CDR3 is made up of 14 amino acids. V trimming: 6 bases; J trimming: 2 bases; junction bases outside the gene matches: 4. Germline loops: CDR1 MNHEY, CDR2 SMNVEV (reference sequence). Here the CDR3 DNA reads TGTGCCAGCAGGGCAGGGACAGGGGCCTACGAGCAGTACTTC. Translated, it gives CASRAGTGAYEQYF.

This chain uses TRBV5-4 with TRBJ1-6, with a weak D call TRBD1 (6 bases). From germline, CDR1 is SGHNT and CDR2 YYREEE (reference sequence). This CDR3 is built from 16 residues. V shed 2 bases and J shed 7 bases, with 16 bases lying between them. CDR3 nucleotide sequence: TGTGCCAGCAGCTTACAGGGTCTAGTTAGAAATTCACCCCTCCACTTT. Its protein is CASSLQGLVRNSPLHF.

This chain uses TRBV9 with TRBJ1-1; D remains ambiguous. CDR1 SGDLS and CDR2 YYNGEE come from the germline V gene. CDR3 length: 13 residues. Trimming stripped 0 bases from V and 1 base from J, with 4 bases between. The CDR3 bases are TGTGCCAGCAGCGTAGACAGGAACACTGAAGCTTTCTTT. Translated: CASSVDRNTEAFF.

The V and J genes are TRBV5-1 and TRBJ1-2; D is ambiguous. Deletions cut 0 bases from V and 2 bases from J, with 8 bases between. Germline V CDR1 and CDR2: SGHRS, YFSETQ. This CDR3 contains 14 residues. CDR3 sequence: CASSLGAQNYGYTF. CDR3 nucleotides: TGCGCCAGCAGCTTGGGTGCACAGAACTATGGCTACACCTTC.

This sequence joins TRBV6-1 and TRBJ2-1; tentatively, D is TRBD1 (5 bases). The length of the CDR3 is 14 residues. Trimming cost V 3 bases and J 5 bases, with 11 bases left between them. The V gene's germline CDR1 is MNHNS and CDR2 SASEGT. The CDR3 bases are TGTGCCAGCAGTGAGGTCGACAGCCACAATGAGCAGTTCTTC. This encodes CASSEVDSHNEQFF.

The chain carries TRBV9 and TRBJ2-3; D call uncertain. Trimming took off 4 bases at V and 4 bases at J, with 10 bases between the two ends. CDR1 and CDR2 (germline): SGDLS, YYNGEE. This CDR3 contains 13 residues. The CDR3 is CASSLPTADTQYF. CDR3 nucleotide sequence: TGTGCCAGCAGCCTCCCGACGGCAGATACGCAGTATTTT.